A single sample is the source of the 18 T cell receptor beta chains below, sequenced in a study of post-analysis software for immune sequencing data. Antigens for these TCRs are unknown. Overall study findings and caveats: TRBV5-6, TRBV5-1 and TRBV20-1 belonged to a set of roughly five TRBV segments that were more frequent in patients than controls.

Prepared TCR beta cDNA libraries contained unique molecular identifiers. TCRdb independently ran MiXCR on the PCR reads; one entry per CDR3 protein. The sample consists of around 710,000 distinct CDR3 sequences, 46% of them appearing once. Source material: blood. These receptors were obtained from a girl aged 10 to 17 with multiple sclerosis.

The chain links TRBV7-6 to TRBJ2-1; TRBD2 agrees at 9 bases. The V and J ends lost 5 bases and 12 bases, in that order; junction bases with no gene match: 2. CDR1 and CDR2 (germline): SGHVS, FNYEAQ. The CDR3 sequence is 11 residues long. The CDR3 protein is CASSTGLAQFF. The CDR3 coding sequence is TGTGCCAGCAGCACGGGACTAGCGCAGTTCTTC.

The chain combines TRBV6-1 with TRBJ1-1, with unresolved D. Germline V gene lookup returns CDR1 MNHNS and CDR2 SASEGT. Trimming shortened V by 7 bases and J by 3 bases, and 15 bases separated the two germline ends. This CDR3 spans 14 amino acids. The DNA for the CDR3 is TGTGCCAGCACACGCACTTGGGTGGACACTGAAGCTTTCTTT. Its translation is CASTRTWVDTEAFF.

The gene calls are TRBV7-8 and TRBJ2-4; D unresolved. The V gene lost 1 base and the J gene lost 13 bases, with 8 bases spanning the gap. The CDR3 contains 11 residues. Looked up from germline, CDR1 is SGHVS and CDR2 is FQNEAQ. Here the CDR3 DNA reads TGTGCCAGCAGCTTAGAGTATGTGCAGTACTTC. Amino acids: CASSLEYVQYF.

This clonotype was observed a few times. The chain combines TRBV5-1 with TRBJ2-7; D is perhaps TRBD2 (6 bases). The CDR3 spans 15 residues. The germline V and J ends were trimmed by 1 base and 2 bases, with 13 bases remaining between them. Looked up from germline, CDR1 is SGHRS and CDR2 is YFSETQ. The CDR3 region has the DNA TGCGCCAGCAGCTTGATCGGGAGTGGAGCCTACGAGCAGTACTTC. This encodes CASSLIGSGAYEQYF.

This clonotype was counted between two and nine times. The chain joins TRBV29-1 to TRBJ1-2, with 9 bases that match TRBD1. The CDR3 totals 12 residues. Per germline, CDR1 SQVTM and CDR2 ANQGSEA. J gave up 5 bases and V 6 bases, and 4 bases lay outside the gene matches. CDR3 loop: CSVEDRGYGYTF. The CDR3 DNA follows: TGCAGCGTGGAGGACAGGGGTTATGGCTACACCTTC.

This chain joins TRBV25-1 and TRBJ2-7; 8 bases line up with TRBD1. After removal of 10 bases from V and 7 bases from J, the junction contained 21 bases not matched to a gene. The CDR3 runs to 16 residues. CDR1 MGHDK and CDR2 SYGVNS come from the germline V gene. The CDR3 nucleotides are TGTGCCACCAACGGGGCTGACAGGGGATTGGGCAATGAGCAGTACTTC. Translation gives CATNGADRGLGNEQYF.

This chain joins TRBV7-2 and TRBJ1-5; TRBD1 matches at 10 bases. Per the germline V gene, CDR1 is SGHTA and CDR2 is FQGNSA. CDR3 size: 15 residues. V trimming: 6 bases; J trimming: 6 bases; junction bases outside the gene matches: 8. In DNA, the CDR3 is TGTGCCAGCAGGCAAGGACAGGGGGGGATTCAGCCCCAGCATTTT. It is translated as CASRQGQGGIQPQHF.

The chain uses TRBV7-9 and TRBJ2-5; possible D gene TRBD1, 6 bases. In germline, CDR1 is SEHNR, CDR2 FQNEAQ (reference sequence). This CDR3 comprises 16 residues. The V gene lost 5 bases and the J gene lost 2 bases, with 18 bases spanning the gap. DNA of the CDR3: TGTGCCAGCAGCACCCAGACGAGACAGGATCAAGAGACCCAGTACTTC. Translation gives CASSTQTRQDQETQYF. Full variable domain (outside the CDR3, taken from reference TRBV7-9 and TRBJ2-5): DTGVSQNPRHKITKRGQNVTFRCDPISEHNRLYWYRQTLGQGPEFLTYFQNEAQLEKSRLLSDRFSAERPKGSFSTLEIQRTEQGDSAMYLCASSTQTRQDQETQYFGPGTRLLVL.

This clonotype was seen only a few times. The V gene is TRBV7-9, the J gene TRBJ2-7, with 7 nucleotides matching TRBD1. The ends lost 5 bases at V and 3 bases at J; junction bases unmatched: 7. The germline CDR1 and CDR2 sequences are SEHNR and FQNEAQ (reference sequence). CDR3 length equals 14 residues. In nucleotides, the CDR3 is TGTGCCAGCAGCCCACCATCAGGGGGCTACGAGCAGTACTTC. The encoded protein is CASSPPSGGYEQYF.

The chain joins TRBV4-1 to TRBJ2-5, with 8 positions matching TRBD2. TRBJ2-7 explains the end of the DNA better; the J call may be wrong. Germline V CDR1 and CDR2: MGHRA, YSYEKL. The CDR3 has 14 amino acids. This chain's CDR3 is CASSQAGLGLEQYF. The CDR3 DNA reads TGCGCCAGCAGCCAAGCGGGACTAGGCCTCGAGCAGTACTTC.

This chain links TRBV6-1 with TRBJ2-1, with 7 nucleotides matching TRBD2. The V gene end was trimmed by 8 bases and the J gene end by 4 bases; junction bases not matched to a gene: 14. The V gene's germline CDR1 is MNHNS and CDR2 SASEGT. The CDR3 runs to 16 residues. CDR3 loop: CASRSMAGVGYNEQFF. The DNA for the CDR3 is TGTGCCAGCCGTTCGATGGCGGGAGTGGGATACAATGAGCAGTTCTTC.

J is TRBJ2-2 and V is TRBV4-3; 12 positions agree with TRBD2. With V trimmed by 0 bases and J by 3 bases, 14 bases remained unmatched. The CDR3 is made up of 21 amino acids. Per the germline V gene, CDR1 is LGHNA and CDR2 is YSLEER. DNA of the CDR3: TGCGCCAGCAGCCAAGAGACAATCGGACAGCGACTAGCGGGAGACACCGGGGAGCTGTTTTTT. The encoded protein is CASSQETIGQRLAGDTGELFF.

The chain combines TRBV19 with TRBJ2-1, with a weak D call TRBD2 (6 bases). This CDR3 has 16 amino acids. The germline V gene has CDR1 LNHDA and CDR2 SQIVND (reference sequence). V lost 4 bases, J lost 0 bases, and 13 bases lay in between. The CDR3 loop reads CASSNQRASSYNEQFF. CDR3 coding DNA: TGTGCCAGTAGTAACCAGCGGGCTAGCTCCTACAATGAGCAGTTCTTC.

Ten or more counts support this clonotype. The chain recombines TRBV11-2 with TRBJ2-5; perhaps D is TRBD1 or TRBD2 (5 bases each). CDR1 and CDR2 from the germline V gene are SGHAT and FQNNGV. This CDR3 is 13 amino acids long. V lost 6 bases, J lost 1 base, and 9 bases lay in between. The CDR3 region has the DNA TGTGCCAGCAGTTTCGGGACCCAAGAGACCCAGTACTTC. This codes for CASSFGTQETQYF. Variable domain in full (rest from reference TRBV11-2 and TRBJ2-5): EAGVAQSPRYKIIEKRQSVAFWCNPISGHATLYWYQQILGQGPKLLIQFQNNGVVDDSQLPKDRFSAERLKGVDSTLKIQPAKLEDSAVYLCASSFGTQETQYFGPGTRLLVL.

The sample holds a few counts of this clonotype. The CDR3 DNA reads as TGTGCCAGCAGTTACTCCCCCACGTACAATGAGCAGTTCTTC. Its protein product is CASSYSPTYNEQFF. J is TRBJ2-1 and V is TRBV6-2 or TRBV6-3; D is uncertain. Germline CDR1 and CDR2: MNHEY and SVGEGT. The CDR3 runs to 14 residues. V lost 0 bases and J lost 4, with 7 bases in between.

This clonotype has just a few counts. V gene TRBV5-1 combines with J gene TRBJ2-7, with TRBD2 identical over 7 bases. In germline, CDR1 is SGHRS, CDR2 YFSETQ. The CDR3 totals 15 residues. Trimming at V came to 4 bases and at J to 6 bases, leaving 13 bases not matched to a gene. The DNA for the CDR3 is TGCGCCAGCAGCGCTCCTGCGGGAGTGCAAGGCGAGCAGTACTTC. It translates to CASSAPAGVQGEQYF. Full variable domain (remainder filled in from reference TRBV5-1 and TRBJ2-7): KAGVTQTPRYLIKTRGQQVTLSCSPISGHRSVSWYQQTPGQGLQFLFEYFSETQRNKGNFPGRFSGRQFSNSRSEMNVSTLELGDSALYLCASSAPAGVQGEQYFGPGTRLTVT.

V usage is TRBV24-1 and J usage is TRBJ2-1, with 10 bases fitting TRBD2. J lost 2 bases, V lost 11 bases, and 2 bases had no gene match. The V gene's germline CDR1 is KGHDR and CDR2 SFDVKD. This CDR3 has 13 residues. CDR3 bases: TGTGCCATCAGCGGGAGGGCCTACAATGAGCAGTTCTTC. The encoded protein is CAISGRAYNEQFF.

The chain couples TRBV20-1 to TRBJ2-5; D is perhaps TRBD2 (6 bases). Trimming took 4 bases from V and 5 from J, leaving 11 bases between them. CDR1 DFQATT and CDR2 SNEGSKA come from the germline V gene (reference sequence). This CDR3 has 12 residues. The DNA of the CDR3 is TGCAGTGCTACCGGGACTGGGGAGACCCAGTACTTC. Its protein is CSATGTGETQYF.